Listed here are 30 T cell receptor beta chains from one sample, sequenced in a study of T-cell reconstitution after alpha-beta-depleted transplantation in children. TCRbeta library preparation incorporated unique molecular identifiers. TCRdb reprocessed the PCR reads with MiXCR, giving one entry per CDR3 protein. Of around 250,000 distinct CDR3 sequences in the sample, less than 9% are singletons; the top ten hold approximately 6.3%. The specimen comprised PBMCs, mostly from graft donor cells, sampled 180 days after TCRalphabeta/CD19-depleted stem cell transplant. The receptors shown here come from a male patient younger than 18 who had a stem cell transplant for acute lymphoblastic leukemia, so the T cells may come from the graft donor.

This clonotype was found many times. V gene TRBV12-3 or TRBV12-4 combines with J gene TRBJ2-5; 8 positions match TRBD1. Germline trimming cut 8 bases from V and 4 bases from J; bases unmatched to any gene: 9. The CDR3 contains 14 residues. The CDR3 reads CASGSRGRGETQYF. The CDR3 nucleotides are TGTGCCAGCGGTAGCAGGGGGCGCGGAGAGACCCAGTACTTC.

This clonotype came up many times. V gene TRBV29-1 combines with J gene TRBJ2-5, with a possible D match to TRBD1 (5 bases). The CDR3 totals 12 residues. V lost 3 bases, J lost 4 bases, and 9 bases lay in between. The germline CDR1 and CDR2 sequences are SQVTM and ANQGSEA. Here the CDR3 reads CSVDQGRETQYF. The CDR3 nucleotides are TGCAGCGTTGACCAGGGTCGAGAGACCCAGTACTTC.

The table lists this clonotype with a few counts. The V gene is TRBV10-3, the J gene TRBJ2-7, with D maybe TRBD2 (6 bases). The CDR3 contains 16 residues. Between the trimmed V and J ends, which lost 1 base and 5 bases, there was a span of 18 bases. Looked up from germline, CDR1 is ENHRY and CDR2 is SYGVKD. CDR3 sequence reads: CAISELLASAADEQYF. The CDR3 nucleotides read TGTGCCATCAGTGAGTTACTGGCTAGCGCAGCTGACGAGCAGTACTTC.

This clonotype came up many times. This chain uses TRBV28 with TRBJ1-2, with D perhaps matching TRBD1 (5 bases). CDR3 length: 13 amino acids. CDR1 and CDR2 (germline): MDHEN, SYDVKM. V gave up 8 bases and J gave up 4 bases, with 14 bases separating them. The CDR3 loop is CASLIDRGYGYTF. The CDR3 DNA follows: TGTGCCAGCCTTATCGACAGAGGCTATGGCTACACCTTC.

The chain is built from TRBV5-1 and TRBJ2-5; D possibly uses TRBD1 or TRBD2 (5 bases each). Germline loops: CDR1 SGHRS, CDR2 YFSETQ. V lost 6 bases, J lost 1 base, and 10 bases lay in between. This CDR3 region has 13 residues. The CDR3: CASKRGAQETQYF. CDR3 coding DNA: TGCGCCAGCAAAAGAGGGGCCCAAGAGACCCAGTACTTC.

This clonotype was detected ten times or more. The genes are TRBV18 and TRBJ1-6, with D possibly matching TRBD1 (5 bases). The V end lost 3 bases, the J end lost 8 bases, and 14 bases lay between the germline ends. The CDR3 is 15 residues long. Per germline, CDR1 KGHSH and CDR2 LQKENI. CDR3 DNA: TGTGCCAGCTCACCCCGCCTGGGGGGGGATTCACCCCTCCACTTT. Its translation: CASSPRLGGDSPLHF.

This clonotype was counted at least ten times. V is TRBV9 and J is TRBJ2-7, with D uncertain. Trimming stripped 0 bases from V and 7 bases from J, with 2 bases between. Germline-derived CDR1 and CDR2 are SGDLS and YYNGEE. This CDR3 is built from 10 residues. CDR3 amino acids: CASSVVEQYF. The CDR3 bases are TGTGCCAGCAGCGTAGTGGAGCAGTACTTC.

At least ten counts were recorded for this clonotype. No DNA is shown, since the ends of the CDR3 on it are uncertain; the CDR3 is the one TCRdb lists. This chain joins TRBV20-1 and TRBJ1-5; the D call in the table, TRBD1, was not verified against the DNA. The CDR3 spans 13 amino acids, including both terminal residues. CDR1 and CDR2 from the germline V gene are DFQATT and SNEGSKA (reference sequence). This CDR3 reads CSARSPEVLRQHF.

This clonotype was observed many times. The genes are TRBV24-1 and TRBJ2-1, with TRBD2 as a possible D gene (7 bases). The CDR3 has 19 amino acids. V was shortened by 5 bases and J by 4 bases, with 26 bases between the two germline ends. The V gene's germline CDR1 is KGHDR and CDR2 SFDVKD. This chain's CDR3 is CATSAMGGQELSRYNEQFF. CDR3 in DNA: TGTGCCACCAGTGCTATGGGGGGGCAGGAACTATCAAGATACAATGAGCAGTTCTTC.

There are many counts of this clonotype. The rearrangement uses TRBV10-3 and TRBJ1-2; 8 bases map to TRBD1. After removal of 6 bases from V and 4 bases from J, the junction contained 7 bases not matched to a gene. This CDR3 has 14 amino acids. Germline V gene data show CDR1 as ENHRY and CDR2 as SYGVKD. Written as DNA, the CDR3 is TGTGCCATCAGAACAGGGGGAGGGGGCTATGGCTACACCTTC. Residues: CAIRTGGGGYGYTF.

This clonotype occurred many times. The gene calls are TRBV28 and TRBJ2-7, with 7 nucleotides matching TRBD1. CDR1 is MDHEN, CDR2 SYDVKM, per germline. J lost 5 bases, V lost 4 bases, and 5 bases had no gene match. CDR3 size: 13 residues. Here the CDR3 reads CASSSTGSDEQYF. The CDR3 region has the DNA TGTGCCAGCAGTTCGACAGGGTCCGACGAGCAGTACTTC.

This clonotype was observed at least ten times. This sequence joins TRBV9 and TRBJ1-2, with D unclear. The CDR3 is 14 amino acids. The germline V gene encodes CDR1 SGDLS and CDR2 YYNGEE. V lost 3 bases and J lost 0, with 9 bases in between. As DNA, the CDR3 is TGTGCCAGCAGCGGGGGAGGTTCTAACTATGGCTACACCTTC. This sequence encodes CASSGGGSNYGYTF.

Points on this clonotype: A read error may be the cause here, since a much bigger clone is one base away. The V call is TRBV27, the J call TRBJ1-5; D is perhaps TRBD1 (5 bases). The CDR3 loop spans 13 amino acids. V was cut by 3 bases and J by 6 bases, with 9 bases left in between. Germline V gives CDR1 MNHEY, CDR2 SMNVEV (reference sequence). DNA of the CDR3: TGTGCCAGCAGTTTTCGGGGGTGTCAGCCCCAGCATTTT. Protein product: CASSFRGCQPQHF.

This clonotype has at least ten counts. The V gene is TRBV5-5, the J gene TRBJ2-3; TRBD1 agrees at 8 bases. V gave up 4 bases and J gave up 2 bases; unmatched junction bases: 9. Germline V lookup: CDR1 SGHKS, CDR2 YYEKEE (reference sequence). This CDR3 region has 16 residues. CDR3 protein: CASSQRTGFDTDTQYF. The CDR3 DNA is TGTGCCAGCAGCCAACGGACAGGGTTTGACACAGATACGCAGTATTTT. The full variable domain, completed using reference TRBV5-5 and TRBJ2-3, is DAGVTQSPTHLIKTRGQQVTLRCSPISGHKSVSWYQQVLGQGPQFIFQYYEKEERGRGNFPDRFSARQFPNYSSELNVNALLLGDSALYLCASSQRTGFDTDTQYFGPGTRLTVL.

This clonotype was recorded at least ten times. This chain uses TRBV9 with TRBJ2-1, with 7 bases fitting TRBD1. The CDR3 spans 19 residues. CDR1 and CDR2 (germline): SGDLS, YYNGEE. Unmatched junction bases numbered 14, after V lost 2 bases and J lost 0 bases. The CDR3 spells CASSVWGVGGQSSYNEQFF. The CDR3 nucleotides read TGTGCCAGCAGCGTTTGGGGAGTAGGGGGCCAGAGCTCCTACAATGAGCAGTTCTTC. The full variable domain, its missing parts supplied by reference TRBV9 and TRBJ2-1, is DSGVTQTPKHLITATGQRVTLRCSPRSGDLSVYWYQQSLDQGLQFLIQYYNGEERAKGNILERFSAQQFPDLHSELNLSSLELGDSALYFCASSVWGVGGQSSYNEQFFGPGTRLTVL.

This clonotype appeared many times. The DNA for the CDR3 is TGTGCCAGTAGTGGGTACGGGGTTGGCAATCAGCCCCAGCATTTT. This encodes CASSGYGVGNQPQHF. J is TRBJ1-5 and V is TRBV19; D is ambiguous. Deletions cut 5 bases from V and 2 bases from J, with 13 bases between. This CDR3 comprises 15 residues. CDR1 is LNHDA, CDR2 SQIVND, per germline (reference sequence).

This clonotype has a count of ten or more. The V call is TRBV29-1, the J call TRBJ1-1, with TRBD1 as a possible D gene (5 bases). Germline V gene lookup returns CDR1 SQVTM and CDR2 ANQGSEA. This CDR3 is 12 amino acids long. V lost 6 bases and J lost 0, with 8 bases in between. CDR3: CSVEGLNTEAFF. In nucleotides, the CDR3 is TGCAGCGTCGAGGGGTTGAACACTGAAGCTTTCTTT.

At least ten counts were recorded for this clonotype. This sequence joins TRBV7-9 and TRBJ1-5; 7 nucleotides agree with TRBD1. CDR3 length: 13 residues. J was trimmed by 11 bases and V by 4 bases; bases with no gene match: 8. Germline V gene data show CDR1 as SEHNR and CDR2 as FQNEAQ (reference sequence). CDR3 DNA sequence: TGTGCCAGCAGCTCCCGGGACAGTTTCACCCAGCATTTT. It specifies CASSSRDSFTQHF.

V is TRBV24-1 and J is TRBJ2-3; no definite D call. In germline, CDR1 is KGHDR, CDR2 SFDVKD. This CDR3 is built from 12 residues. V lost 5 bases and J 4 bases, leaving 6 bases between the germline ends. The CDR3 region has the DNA TGTGCCACCAGTGGGCGAGCAGATACGCAGTATTTT. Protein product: CATSGRADTQYF.

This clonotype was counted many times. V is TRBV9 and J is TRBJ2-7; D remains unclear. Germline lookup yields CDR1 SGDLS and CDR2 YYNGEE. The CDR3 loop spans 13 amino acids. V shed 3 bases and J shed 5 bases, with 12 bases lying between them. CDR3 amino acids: CASSGPPPHEQYF. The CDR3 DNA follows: TGTGCCAGCAGCGGACCCCCCCCTCACGAGCAGTACTTC.

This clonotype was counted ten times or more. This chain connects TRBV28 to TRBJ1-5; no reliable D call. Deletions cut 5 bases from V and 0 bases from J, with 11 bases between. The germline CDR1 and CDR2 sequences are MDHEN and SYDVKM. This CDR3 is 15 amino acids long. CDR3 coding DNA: TGTGCCAGCAGTCCCACCGGATTTAGCAATCAGCCCCAGCATTTT. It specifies CASSPTGFSNQPQHF.

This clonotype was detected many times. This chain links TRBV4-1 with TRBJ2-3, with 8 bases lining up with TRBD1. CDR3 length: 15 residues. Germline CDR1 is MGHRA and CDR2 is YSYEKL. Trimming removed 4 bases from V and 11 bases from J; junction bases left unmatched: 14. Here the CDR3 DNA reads TGCGCCAGCAGCCCCTACCGACAGGGGCAATGGAAGCAGTATTTT. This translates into CASSPYRQGQWKQYF.

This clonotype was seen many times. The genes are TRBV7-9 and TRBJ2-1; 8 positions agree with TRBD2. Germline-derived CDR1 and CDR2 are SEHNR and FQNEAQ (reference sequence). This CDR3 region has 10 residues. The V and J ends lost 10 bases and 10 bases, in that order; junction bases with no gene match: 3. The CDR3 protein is CAIRGGEQFF. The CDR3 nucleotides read TGTGCCATCCGGGGGGGGGAGCAGTTCTTC.

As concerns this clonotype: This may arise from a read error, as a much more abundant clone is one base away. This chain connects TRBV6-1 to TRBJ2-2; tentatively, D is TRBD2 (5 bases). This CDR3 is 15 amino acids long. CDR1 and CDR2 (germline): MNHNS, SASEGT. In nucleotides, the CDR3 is TGTGCCAGCAGTGCCCGGGCCGCAGCAACCGGGGATCTGTTTTTT. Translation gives CASSARAAATGDLFF.

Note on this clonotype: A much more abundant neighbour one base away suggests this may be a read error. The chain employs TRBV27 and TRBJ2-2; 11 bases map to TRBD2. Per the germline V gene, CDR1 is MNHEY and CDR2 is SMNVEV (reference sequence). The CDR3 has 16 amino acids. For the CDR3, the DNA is TGTGCCAGCAGACGTACTAGCGGGGGTAACACCGGGGAGCTGGTTTTT. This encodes CASRRTSGGNTGELVF.

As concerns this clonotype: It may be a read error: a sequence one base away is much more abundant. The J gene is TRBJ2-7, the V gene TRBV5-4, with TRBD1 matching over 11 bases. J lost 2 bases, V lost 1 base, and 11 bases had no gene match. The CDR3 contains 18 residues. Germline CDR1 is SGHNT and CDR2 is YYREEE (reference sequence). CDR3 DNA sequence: TGTGCCAGCAGCTTGCTCCGGGACAGGGGGATTCAGGCCTACGAGCAGTACTTC. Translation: CASSLLRDRGIQAYEQYF.

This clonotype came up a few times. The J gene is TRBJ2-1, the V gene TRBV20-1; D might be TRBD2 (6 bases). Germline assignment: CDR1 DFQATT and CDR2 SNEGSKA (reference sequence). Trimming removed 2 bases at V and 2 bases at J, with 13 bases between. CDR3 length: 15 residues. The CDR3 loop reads CSARRLEDPYNEQFF. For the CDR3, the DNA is TGCAGTGCTAGAAGACTAGAAGACCCCTACAATGAGCAGTTCTTC.

The CDR3: CASSRTTRAGEQYF. The CDR3 DNA follows: TGCGCCAGCAGTCGCACCACTAGGGCAGGCGAGCAGTACTTC. The chain joins TRBV23-1 to TRBJ2-7, with D tentatively TRBD2 (5 bases). TRBV23-1 is labeled an ORF, and its function is uncertain. The length of the CDR3 is 14 residues. The ends were cut back, 4 bases at V and 6 bases at J, with 16 bases in the middle.

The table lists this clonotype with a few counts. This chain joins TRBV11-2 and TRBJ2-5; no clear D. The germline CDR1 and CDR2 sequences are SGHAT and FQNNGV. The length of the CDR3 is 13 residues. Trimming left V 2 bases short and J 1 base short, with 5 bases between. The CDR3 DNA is TGTGCCAGCAGCTTACCTGTCCAAGAGACCCAGTACTTC. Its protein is CASSLPVQETQYF.

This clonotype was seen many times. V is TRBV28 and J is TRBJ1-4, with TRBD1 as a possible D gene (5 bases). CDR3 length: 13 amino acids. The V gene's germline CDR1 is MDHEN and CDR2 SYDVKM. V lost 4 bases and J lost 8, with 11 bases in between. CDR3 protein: CASSSAGAEKLFF. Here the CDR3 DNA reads TGTGCCAGCAGTTCGGCCGGGGCGGAAAAACTGTTTTTT.